The clone carrying this TCR beta chain came up many times. The target antigen is unknown. These data belong to a study of T-cell reconstitution after alpha-beta-depleted transplantation in children. Study-level results: Some patients' high day-60 TCRbeta diversity was traced to surviving recipient T cells and thymic progenitors. Reportedly, alpha-beta T cells present about two months post-transplant originated from several hundred expanded clones of graft origin. A year post-transplant, T-cell counts and diversity derived mostly from newly produced T cells.

The V end was cut by 3 bases, the J end by 0 bases, with 6 bases between. This CDR3 contains 14 residues. Germline CDR1 KGHSH, CDR2 LQKENI. The library targeted TCRbeta and was prepared with unique molecular identifiers. TCRdb re-called the PCR reads with MiXCR, one entry per CDR3 protein. The profile shows hundreds of thousands of distinct CDR3 sequences, approximately 11% of them singletons. The chain recombines TRBV18 with TRBJ1-3; D is uncertain. The sequence derives from a child in the first two years of life with acute myeloid leukemia, due to receive a stem cell transplant. The specimen was PBMCs, collected before TCRalphabeta/CD19-depleted stem cell transplant. In DNA form, the CDR3 reads TGTGCCAGCTCACCTACGGACTCTGGAAACACCATATATTTT. Translation: CASSPTDSGNTIYF.